The clone carrying this T cell receptor (beta chain) showed up just a few times. Germline V gene lookup returns CDR1 SGHDT and CDR2 YYEEEE. This CDR3 is 16 amino acids long. V trimming: 0 bases; J trimming: 4 bases; junction bases outside the gene matches: 5. MiXCR, run by TCRdb on the 5' RACE reads, gives a single entry per CDR3 protein. The sample carries 55,000 to 65,000 distinct CDR3 sequences, 8.5% to 10% recorded once. These data belong to a study of early T cells in non-severe SARS-CoV-2 infection. This receptor was taken from an adult who was a healthcare worker with PCR-confirmed SARS-CoV-2 infection or an uninfected control (not recorded which). Sample: whole blood. V and J are TRBV5-6 and TRBJ2-2; TRBD2 agrees at 8 bases. The CDR3 is CASSLAQLAVTGELFF. The CDR3 coding sequence is TGTGCCAGCAGCTTGGCCCAACTAGCGGTCACCGGGGAGCTGTTTTTT. Together with reference TRBV5-6 and TRBJ2-2, the CDR3 gives the full variable domain: DAGVTQSPTHLIKTRGQQVTLRCSPKSGHDTVSWYQQALGQGPQFIFQYYEEEERQRGNFPDRFSGHQFPNYSSELNVNALLLGDSALYLCASSLAQLAVTGELFFGEGSRLTVL.